This entry lists 20 T cell receptor beta chains sequenced from one sample in a study of technical replicates of blood from a few donors. The method was immunoSEQ multiplex PCR; TCRdb's version includes in-frame clones alone and lacks a portion of them. Of roughly 70,000 clones in the sample, 90% were seen once. The specimen sequenced was PBMCs. Receptors originate from a human donor in good health. Some clones in this sample may be carry-over from other donors' samples.

In DNA, the CDR3 is TGTGCCAGCACCTCCCCCAGGCCGGGCAGGGGTACCGGGGAGCTGTTTTTT. Translating gives CASTSPRPGRGTGELFF. The chain joins TRBV25-1 to TRBJ2-2, with D perhaps TRBD1 (6 bases). From germline, CDR1 is MGHDK and CDR2 SYGVNS. CDR3 size: 17 residues. V gave up 7 bases and J gave up 5 bases, with 23 bases separating them.

The chain employs TRBV7-9 and TRBJ2-2; the D gene is possibly TRBD1 (6 bases). CDR1 SEHNR and CDR2 FQNEAQ come from the germline V gene (reference sequence). Trimming pared 10 bases from V and 6 bases from J, leaving 24 bases between. This CDR3 has 16 amino acids. DNA of the CDR3: TGTGCCACCTGGGGTCTCAGGGGAAAAAGTCCCGGGGAGCTGTTTTTT. It yields the protein CATWGLRGKSPGELFF.

J is TRBJ2-2 and V is TRBV7-9, with D possibly being TRBD1 (6 bases). Between the trimmed V and J ends, which lost 5 bases and 7 bases, there was a span of 23 bases. Germline CDR1 is SEHNR and CDR2 is FQNEAQ (reference sequence). The CDR3 sequence is 17 residues long. Written as DNA, the CDR3 is TGTGCCAGCAGCCACAGGGAGATTGATATAGGCGGCGGGGAGCTGTTTTTT. Translated: CASSHREIDIGGGELFF.

This clone appeared a single time. V and J are TRBV13 and TRBJ1-1; possible D gene TRBD1, 5 bases. This CDR3 is 16 amino acids long. CDR1 is PRHDT, CDR2 FYEKMQ, per germline (reference sequence). Trimming stripped 5 bases from V and 4 bases from J, with 20 bases between. The DNA of the CDR3 is TGTGCCAGCAGCCGGAGCGGGGGGAGTTGGAGCACTGAAGCTTTCTTT. Translation: CASSRSGGSWSTEAFF.

This chain uses TRBV11-2 with TRBJ2-1, with 8 positions matching TRBD1. The CDR3 is 14 residues long. In germline, CDR1 is SGHAT, CDR2 FQNNGV. Losses at the gene ends were 3 bases for V and 8 bases for J; bases not matched to a gene: 6. The CDR3 DNA reads as TGTGCCAGCAGCTTGGGGACAGGTTCCCATGAGCAGTTCTTC. Amino acids: CASSLGTGSHEQFF.

V gene TRBV7-9 combines with J gene TRBJ2-1, with TRBD2 matching 10 bases. CDR3 length: 16 amino acids. Germline V gene data show CDR1 as SEHNR and CDR2 as FQNEAQ (reference sequence). Germline trimming cut 4 bases from V and 4 bases from J; bases unmatched to any gene: 7. CDR3 amino acids: CASSSRPGLAYNEQFF. In DNA form, the CDR3 reads TGTGCCAGCAGCTCAAGGCCGGGACTAGCGTACAATGAGCAGTTCTTC.

The rearrangement joins TRBV7-2 to TRBJ2-1, with TRBD2 matching 8 bases. Germline V CDR1 and CDR2: SGHTA, FQGNSA. J was trimmed by 7 bases and V by 7 bases; bases with no gene match: 3. The CDR3 loop spans 12 amino acids. The CDR3 sequence is CASTSGGNEQFF. The CDR3 DNA follows: TGTGCCAGCACCAGCGGGGGTAATGAGCAGTTCTTC.

The chain has TRBV5-1 and TRBJ2-5; 13 bases are shared with TRBD2. V lost 4 bases and J lost 2; bases outside the gene matches: 5. CDR3 size: 16 residues. The germline V gene encodes CDR1 SGHRS and CDR2 YFSETQ. The CDR3 DNA reads TGCGCCAGCAGCACTAGCGGGGGGGCCGGGCAAGAGACCCAGTACTTC. This sequence encodes CASSTSGGAGQETQYF.

V and J are TRBV7-3 and TRBJ2-4; 10 nucleotides agree with TRBD2. The CDR3 consists of 16 residues. The ends lost 3 bases at V and 0 bases at J; junction bases unmatched: 2. The V gene's germline CDR1 is SGHTA and CDR2 FQGTGA. Here the CDR3 reads CASSFSGRIAKNIQYF. CDR3 in DNA: TGTGCCAGCAGCTTTAGCGGGAGGATAGCCAAAAACATTCAGTACTTC.

The chain uses TRBV7-3 and TRBJ2-5, with D possibly being TRBD2 (7 bases). Trimming shortened V by 5 bases and J by 0 bases, and 13 bases separated the two germline ends. The CDR3 extends over 15 amino acids. Germline CDR1 reads SGHTA; CDR2 reads FQGTGA. The CDR3 loop reads CASSPRGGHQETQYF. The CDR3 DNA reads TGTGCCAGCAGCCCAAGGGGGGGCCACCAAGAGACCCAGTACTTC. Full variable domain (rest looked up from reference TRBV7-3 and TRBJ2-5): GAGVSQTPSNKVTEKGKYVELRCDPISGHTALYWYRQSLGQGPEFLIYFQGTGAADDSGLPNDRFFAVRPEGSVSTLKIQRTERGDSAVYLCASSPRGGHQETQYFGPGTRLLVL.

Worth noting for this clone: Its ends do not fully match the called genes, so a read error is possible. This chain joins TRBV12-5 and TRBJ2-3, with D possibly matching TRBD2 (5 bases). CDR3 length equals 16 residues. Germline V lookup: CDR1 LGHNT, CDR2 FRNRAP. The CDR3 DNA is TGTGCTAGCGGTTCCACCATGGACTTGACGTCAGATACGCAGTATTTT. Its translation is CASGSTMDLTSDTQYF.

V and J are TRBV7-9 and TRBJ1-5, with D perhaps TRBD1 (6 bases). Germline CDR1 and CDR2: SEHNR and FQNEAQ (reference sequence). CDR3 length: 13 residues. V lost 2 bases and J lost 5, with 7 bases in between. Here the CDR3 reads CASSLNRDQPQHF. The CDR3 DNA is TGTGCCAGCAGCTTAAACAGGGATCAGCCCCAGCATTTT. The full variable domain, with the rest looked up from reference TRBV7-9 and TRBJ1-5, is DTGVSQNPRHKITKRGQNVTFRCDPISEHNRLYWYRQTLGQGPEFLTYFQNEAQLEKSRLLSDRFSAERPKGSFSTLEIQRTEQGDSAMYLCASSLNRDQPQHFGDGTRLSIL.

The chain couples TRBV2 to TRBJ2-7, with 9 nucleotides matching TRBD1. This CDR3 is 14 amino acids long. V was pared by 8 bases and J by 5 bases, with 10 bases of the junction left unmatched. The V gene's germline CDR1 is SNHLY and CDR2 FYNNEI. This CDR3 reads CASFGTGKNNEQYF. The CDR3 DNA reads as TGTGCCAGCTTCGGGACAGGGAAAAACAACGAGCAGTACTTC.

This clone has a single count. V gene TRBV7-2 combines with J gene TRBJ2-5; TRBD2 is a possible D gene (6 bases). The CDR3 totals 15 residues. The ends were cut back, 0 bases at V and 5 bases at J, with 13 bases in the middle. The germline gives CDR1 SGHTA, CDR2 FQGNSA. This chain's CDR3 is CASSLAGGSRETQYF. In DNA, the CDR3 is TGTGCCAGCAGCTTAGCGGGAGGCTCTCGGGAGACCCAGTACTTC. The whole variable domain, filled in from reference TRBV7-2 and TRBJ2-5, reads GAGVSQSPSNKVTEKGKDVELRCDPISGHTALYWYRQSLGQGLEFLIYFQGNSAPDKSGLPSDRFSAERTGGSVSTLTIQRTQQEDSAVYLCASSLAGGSRETQYFGPGTRLLVL.

V gene TRBV18 combines with J gene TRBJ2-4, with a tentative D call TRBD2 (7 bases). The V gene lost 3 bases and the J gene lost 7 bases, with 19 bases spanning the gap. This CDR3 comprises 16 residues. Germline loops: CDR1 KGHSH, CDR2 LQKENI. The CDR3 DNA reads TGTGCCAGCTCACCGTCCGGCGGGGGCCGCGGCAACATTCAGTACTTC. Translation: CASSPSGGGRGNIQYF.

The rearrangement joins TRBV2 to TRBJ2-5, with 13 bases lining up with TRBD2. Germline values: CDR1 SNHLY, CDR2 FYNNEI. V dropped 4 bases and J dropped 5; count of bases not matched to a gene: 4. The CDR3 is 15 residues long. The CDR3 DNA follows: TGTGCCAGCAGTGTCACTAGCGGGGGGGGTGAGACCCAGTACTTC. As protein: CASSVTSGGGETQYF.

The V call is TRBV7-2, the J call TRBJ2-7; TRBD1 matches 11 bases. The germline CDR1 and CDR2 sequences are SGHTA and FQGNSA. The CDR3 has 16 residues. Trimming removed 1 base from V and 2 bases from J; junction bases left unmatched: 4. The CDR3 coding sequence is TGTGCCAGCAGCTTAGGGGACAGGGGGAGGCCCTACGAGCAGTACTTC. As protein: CASSLGDRGRPYEQYF.

The chain links TRBV5-1 to TRBJ2-3; possibly TRBD1 for D (6 bases). CDR3 length equals 12 residues. Trimming removed 4 bases at V and 6 bases at J, with 9 bases between. Germline V gene sequence: CDR1 SGHRS, CDR2 YFSETQ. The CDR3 loop is CASSTQGDTQYF. The CDR3 region has the DNA TGCGCCAGCAGCACCCAGGGGGATACGCAGTATTTT.

The gene calls are TRBV19 and TRBJ1-5, with unresolved D. V was trimmed by 6 bases and J by 0 bases, leaving 9 bases between them. The CDR3 is 14 amino acids. Germline V lookup: CDR1 LNHDA, CDR2 SQIVND (reference sequence). The CDR3 DNA follows: TGTGCCAGTAGGAGGGTCCATAGCAATCAGCCCCAGCATTTT. Its translation: CASRRVHSNQPQHF.

V is TRBV7-8 and J is TRBJ1-2; D is ambiguous. Per germline, CDR1 SGHVS and CDR2 FQNEAQ. This CDR3 is built from 12 residues. V gave up 5 bases and J gave up 1 base, with 5 bases separating them. CDR3 in amino acids: CASSQNNYGYTF. The DNA for the CDR3 is TGTGCCAGCAGCCAAAATAACTATGGCTACACCTTC.